Included here is one T cell receptor beta chain sequence, with context. The antigen is unknown. Other DNA sequences in the same sample also yield this CDR3. Germline-derived CDR1 and CDR2 are SEHNR and FQNEAQ (reference sequence). The length of the CDR3 is 18 residues. V was clipped by 11 bases and J by 6 bases; unmatched bases: 23. The data are from a study of cytomegalovirus exposure and HLA in healthy donors. Study-level findings and limits: Rarity held for most TCR sequences, but there were some public TCRs that occurred in many donors. The authors enumerated 164 TCR beta chains as linked to cytomegalovirus. Roughly uniform sequencing depth across donors was assumed, possibly incorrectly.

Researchers ran the PCR with 60 Vbeta and 13 Jbeta primers. The protocol was immunoSEQ multiplex PCR, while the TCRdb copy is restricted to in-frame clones and leaves out a portion. This repertoire comprises some 39,000 clones; its ten largest clones make up under 5%. Donors sampled were nominally healthy, though unrecorded immune exposures were likely. Material: PBMCs. The chain couples TRBV7-9 to TRBJ2-3; 10 bases map to TRBD2. The TCR originated in a male donor in good health and CMV-seronegative. The CDR3 region has the DNA TGTGCCTCCAGCTTACTTGAAACTAGCGGGGTTAAGCGGGATACGCAGTATTTT. It encodes CASSLLETSGVKRDTQYF.